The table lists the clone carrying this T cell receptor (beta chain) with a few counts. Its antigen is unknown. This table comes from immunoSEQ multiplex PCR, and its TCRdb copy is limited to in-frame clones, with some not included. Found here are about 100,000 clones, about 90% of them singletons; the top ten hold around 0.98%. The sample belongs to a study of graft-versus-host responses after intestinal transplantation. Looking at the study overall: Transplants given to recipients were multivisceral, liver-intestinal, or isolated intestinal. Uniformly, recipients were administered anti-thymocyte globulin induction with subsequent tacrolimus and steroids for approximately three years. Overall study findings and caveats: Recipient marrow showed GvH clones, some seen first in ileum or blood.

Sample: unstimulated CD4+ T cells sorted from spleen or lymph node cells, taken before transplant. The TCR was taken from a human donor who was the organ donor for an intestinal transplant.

The CDR3 DNA follows: TGTGCCAGCAGTTGGGGCAGCAACTCCTATAATTCACCCCTCCACTTT. It translates to CASSWGSNSYNSPLHF. The V call is TRBV6-5, the J call TRBJ1-6; perhaps TRBD1 as D (5 bases). V lost 4 bases, J lost 0 bases, and 10 bases lay in between. CDR3 length: 16 amino acids. The germline gives CDR1 MNHEY, CDR2 SVGAGI.